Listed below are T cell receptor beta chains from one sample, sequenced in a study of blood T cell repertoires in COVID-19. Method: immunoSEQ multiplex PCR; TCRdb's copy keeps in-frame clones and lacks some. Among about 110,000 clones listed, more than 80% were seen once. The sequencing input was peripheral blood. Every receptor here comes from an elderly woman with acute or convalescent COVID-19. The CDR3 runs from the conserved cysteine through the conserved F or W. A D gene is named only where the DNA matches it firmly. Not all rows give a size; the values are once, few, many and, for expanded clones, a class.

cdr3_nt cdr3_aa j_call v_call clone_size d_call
TGTGCCAGTAGTATAAGCAGGAGGAACTACGAGCAGTACTTC CASSISRRNYEQYF TRBJ2-7 TRBV19 - -
TGTGCCAGCATCCTCTCGCAGAATGAAGCTTTCTTT CASILSQNEAFF TRBJ1-1 TRBV7-9 - -
TGTGCCGGGGGACAGTGGGACTCCCAAGAGACCCAGTACTTC CAGGQWDSQETQYF TRBJ2-5 TRBV6-5 - -
TGTGCCACCAGCGAGACTAGTTCTGAGACCCAGTACTTC CATSETSSETQYF TRBJ2-5 TRBV15 - -
TGTGCCAGCAGTCCCCCCGGGACAGTCCATGAAAAACTGTTTTTT CASSPPGTVHEKLFF TRBJ1-4 TRBV28 - TRBD1
TGTGCCACCAGCAGAGGGGGCCAGGGCGGCACAGATACGCAGTATTTT CATSRGGQGGTDTQYF TRBJ2-3 TRBV15 - -
TGTGCCAGCAGATGGGACAGGGGGGATGAAGCTTTCTTT CASRWDRGDEAFF TRBJ1-1 TRBV2 - TRBD1
TGTGCCTGGAATCGGGGGGCAAACACTGAAGCTTTCTTT CAWNRGANTEAFF TRBJ1-1 TRBV30 few -
TGTGCCAGCAGCCAAGGCCGGGGTTGGAATCAGCCCCAGCATTTT CASSQGRGWNQPQHF TRBJ1-5 TRBV3-1/TRBV3-2 - -
TGTGCCAGCAGCTTAGCGATGACACCGATGGAGCAGTACTTC CASSLAMTPMEQYF TRBJ2-7 TRBV7-9 once -
TGTGCCAGCAGCTTACCAGCGGGGGGATTCACAGATACGCAGTATTTT CASSLPAGGFTDTQYF TRBJ2-3 TRBV7-9 - TRBD2
TGTGCCAGTAACACTGCCGACAGAGCTGGAAACACCATATATTTT CASNTADRAGNTIYF TRBJ1-3 TRBV19 - -
TGTGCCAGTAGTACCCCAGGGGCTGCTGGAAACACCATATATTTT CASSTPGAAGNTIYF TRBJ1-3 TRBV19 - -
TGTGCCAGCGGGGACAGGGGTTTCGCCGAGCAGTACTTC CASGDRGFAEQYF TRBJ2-7 TRBV2 - TRBD1
TGTGCCAGCCAGGATAAATTTTCCTACGAGCAGTACTTC CASQDKFSYEQYF TRBJ2-7 TRBV28 - -
TGTGCCAGCAGTATGCGACAGGGGGTTAACTACAATGAGCAGTTCTTC CASSMRQGVNYNEQFF TRBJ2-1 TRBV28 - TRBD1
TGTGCCAGCAGCATCGGACAGGGGGCGGGTGAAGCTTTCTTT CASSIGQGAGEAFF TRBJ1-1 TRBV3-1/TRBV3-2 - TRBD1
TGTGCCAGCAGCCAAGTGGGAGGGGCAGGAAATGGCTACACCTTC CASSQVGGAGNGYTF TRBJ1-2 TRBV3-1/TRBV3-2 - -
TGTGCCAGCAACCAGGGTGTTGGTGAGCAGTTCTTC CASNQGVGEQFF TRBJ2-1 TRBV9 - -
TGCAGTGCTAGTTCAGGGGTGACAGATACGCAGTATTTT CSASSGVTDTQYF TRBJ2-3 TRBV20-1 - -
TGTGCCAGCTCACCGAGGGTAACTAATGAAAAACTGTTTTTT CASSPRVTNEKLFF TRBJ1-4 TRBV18 - -
TGTGCCAGCACCCTTGGGACAGGGGCCACTGAAGCTTTCTTT CASTLGTGATEAFF TRBJ1-1 TRBV27 - TRBD1
TGTGCCAGCAGCCAAGGCGGGGGGGAACAGGGCTACGAGCAGTACTTC CASSQGGGEQGYEQYF TRBJ2-7 TRBV4-2 - TRBD2
TGTGCCTGGAGCCGCCAGGGGGCAAATATGAACACTGAAGCTTTCTTT CAWSRQGANMNTEAFF TRBJ1-1 TRBV30 - TRBD1
TGTGCCAGCAGCTTGGACGGCGGGGGGGCAATCCCCTACGAGCAGTACTTC CASSLDGGGAIPYEQYF TRBJ2-7 TRBV5-4 - TRBD2